The 8 T cell receptor beta chains below were found in one sample sequenced in a study of T cells in Graves' hyperthyroidism and ophthalmopathy. The investigators amplified TCR beta CDR3 regions from RNA transcripts. HTBI primers were employed in a first-round RT-PCR of the TCR CDR3. In TCRdb, the multiplex PCR reads were re-called with MiXCR into one record per CDR3 protein. Of 250,000 to 300,000 distinct CDR3 sequences listed, 13% were seen once; the top ten hold about 8%. The sequenced sample consisted of blood. All receptors derive from a woman in her twenties or thirties with Graves' hyperthyroidism that later progressed to Graves' ophthalmopathy.

This clonotype was detected many times. The rearrangement uses TRBV29-1 and TRBJ2-1, with 8 bases identical to TRBD1. Germline V CDR1 and CDR2: SQVTM, ANQGSEA. The CDR3 covers 14 residues. V was clipped by 3 bases and J by 5 bases; unmatched bases: 6. CDR3 residues: CSVDPGQAHNEQFF. The CDR3 DNA is TGCAGCGTTGACCCGGGACAGGCGCACAATGAGCAGTTCTTC.

This clonotype showed up just once. This could be a read error, since a much larger clone is one nucleotide away. This sequence joins TRBV9 and TRBJ2-1; 10 bases line up with TRBD2. This CDR3 region has 18 residues. Germline assignment: CDR1 SGDLS and CDR2 YYNGEE. CDR3 sequence: CASSVDKSSGSVGSERFF. The CDR3 nucleotides are TGTGCCAGCAGCGTAGATAAGTCTAGCGGGAGCGTTGGGAGTGAGCGGTTCTTC.

The chain has TRBV5-1 and TRBJ1-1; unclear D gene. Germline CDR1 is SGHRS and CDR2 is YFSETQ. V was trimmed by 0 bases and J by 4 bases, leaving 7 bases between them. The CDR3 runs 13 residues. The CDR3 protein is CASSLESTTEAFF. The CDR3 nucleotides are TGCGCCAGCAGCTTGGAATCAACCACTGAAGCTTTCTTT.

There are many counts of this clonotype. The chain couples TRBV27 to TRBJ2-7; 8 bases map to TRBD1. The junction had 6 bases not matched to a gene; V was cut back by 3 bases and J by 5 bases. CDR3 size: 14 residues. From germline, CDR1 is MNHEY and CDR2 SMNVEV (reference sequence). The CDR3 nucleotides are TGTGCCAGCAGTTTCGTGGACAGGGTTCACGAGCAGTACTTC. Amino acids: CASSFVDRVHEQYF.

This clonotype appeared a few times. A read error may explain this, as a much larger clone is one base away. The chain combines TRBV27 with TRBJ2-7; unclear D gene. The CDR3 is 14 amino acids. Looked up from germline, CDR1 is MNHEY and CDR2 is SMNVEV (reference sequence). The germline V and J ends were trimmed by 4 bases and 4 bases, with 14 bases remaining between them. For the CDR3, the DNA is TGTGCCAGCAGTTCTGGTTCGGTGTATTACGAGCAGTACTTC. It codes for CASSSGSVYYEQYF.

This clonotype was picked up many times. The genes are TRBV2 and TRBJ2-4; the match to TRBD2 covers 15 bases. The CDR3 extends over 17 amino acids. The V and J ends lost 3 bases and 4 bases, in that order; junction bases with no gene match: 4. Germline CDR1 is SNHLY and CDR2 is FYNNEI. The CDR3 region has the DNA TGTGCCAGCAGTGAGGGACTAGCGGGAGGCTCAAAAAACATTCAGTACTTC. It encodes CASSEGLAGGSKNIQYF.

This clonotype occurred many times. The chain employs TRBV12-3 or TRBV12-4 and TRBJ2-5; 10 bases are shared with TRBD2. V lost 5 bases to trimming and J lost 5 bases; unmatched junction nucleotides: 11. The CDR3 length is 16 residues. CDR3 in amino acids: CASSPPGTSVGETQYF. CDR3 DNA sequence: TGTGCCAGCAGTCCACCCGGGACTAGCGTTGGGGAGACCCAGTACTTC.

A word on this clonotype: A much larger clone lies a single base off, so this may be a read error. The V call is TRBV12-3 or TRBV12-4, the J call TRBJ1-4, with D hard to call. The CDR3 runs 15 residues. The CDR3 loop reads CASRWTFATNEELFF. The CDR3 coding sequence is TGTGCCAGCAGGTGGACGTTTGCAACTAATGAAGAACTGTTTTTT.